The sequence of this TCR beta chain was determined in a study of T-cell reconstitution after alpha-beta-depleted transplantation in children. Findings and caveats of the study: Expanded graft clones, several hundred of them, were reportedly the source of alpha-beta T cells about two months after transplant. Diversity and T-cell counts at one year after transplant derived mostly from new T cells. In some patients, recipient T cells and intrathymic progenitors surviving conditioning explained high day-60 diversity.

The authors prepared the TCRbeta library with unique molecular identifiers. Via MiXCR, TCRdb re-called the PCR reads, giving one row per CDR3 protein. The table includes around 580,000 distinct CDR3 sequences, 25% to 30% detected once. The germline CDR1 and CDR2 sequences are SGHRS and YFSETQ. The V end lost 3 bases, the J end lost 6 bases, and 9 bases lay between the germline ends. The CDR3 length is 12 residues. This clonotype was recorded a few times. What it recognizes is unknown. This clonotype was sampled from a boy younger than two with Wiskott-Aldrich syndrome, due to receive a stem cell transplant. V usage is TRBV5-1 and J usage is TRBJ1-1; TRBD1 is a possible D gene (6 bases). The sample here was PBMCs, taken before TCRalphabeta/CD19-depleted stem cell transplant. DNA for the CDR3: TGCGCCAGCAGCTCACAGGGCGCTGAAGCTTTCTTT. Translation: CASSSQGAEAFF. Together with reference TRBV5-1 and TRBJ1-1, the CDR3 gives the full variable domain: KAGVTQTPRYLIKTRGQQVTLSCSPISGHRSVSWYQQTPGQGLQFLFEYFSETQRNKGNFPGRFSGRQFSNSRSEMNVSTLELGDSALYLCASSSQGAEAFFGQGTRLTVV.